This T cell receptor (beta chain) was obtained from a study of blood T cell repertoires in COVID-19. Sequenced by immunoSEQ multiplex PCR; TCRdb stores in-frame clones only, minus some. This table has 250,000 to 300,000 clones, under 90% appearing once. J was trimmed by 10 bases and V by 0 bases; bases with no gene match: 15. The CDR3 sequence is 17 residues long. This TCR derives from a woman in her twenties or thirties with COVID-19, enrolled during active disease. This chain joins TRBV5-3 and TRBJ2-1; 8 positions match TRBD2. TRBV5-3 is an ORF, with its function uncertain. Sequencing was carried out using peripheral blood. Here the CDR3 reads CARSLGNSGGRQREQFF. In DNA, the CDR3 is TGTGCCAGAAGCTTGGGGAACAGCGGGGGCCGACAAAGGGAGCAGTTCTTC.